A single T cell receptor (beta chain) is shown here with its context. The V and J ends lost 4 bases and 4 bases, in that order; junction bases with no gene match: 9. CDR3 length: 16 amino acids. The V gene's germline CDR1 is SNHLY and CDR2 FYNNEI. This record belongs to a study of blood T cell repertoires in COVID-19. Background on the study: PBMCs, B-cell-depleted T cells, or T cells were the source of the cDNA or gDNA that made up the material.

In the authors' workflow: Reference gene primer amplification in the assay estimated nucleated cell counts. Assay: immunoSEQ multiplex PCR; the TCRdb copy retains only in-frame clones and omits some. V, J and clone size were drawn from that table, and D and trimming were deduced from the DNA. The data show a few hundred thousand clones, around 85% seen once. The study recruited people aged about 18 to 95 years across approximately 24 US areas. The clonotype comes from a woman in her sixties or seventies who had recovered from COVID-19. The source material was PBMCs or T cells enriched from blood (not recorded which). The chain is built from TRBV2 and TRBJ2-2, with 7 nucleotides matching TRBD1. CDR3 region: CASSGGGQVRTGELFF. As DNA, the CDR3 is TGTGCCAGCAGTGGGGGCGGACAGGTTCGCACCGGGGAGCTGTTTTTT.